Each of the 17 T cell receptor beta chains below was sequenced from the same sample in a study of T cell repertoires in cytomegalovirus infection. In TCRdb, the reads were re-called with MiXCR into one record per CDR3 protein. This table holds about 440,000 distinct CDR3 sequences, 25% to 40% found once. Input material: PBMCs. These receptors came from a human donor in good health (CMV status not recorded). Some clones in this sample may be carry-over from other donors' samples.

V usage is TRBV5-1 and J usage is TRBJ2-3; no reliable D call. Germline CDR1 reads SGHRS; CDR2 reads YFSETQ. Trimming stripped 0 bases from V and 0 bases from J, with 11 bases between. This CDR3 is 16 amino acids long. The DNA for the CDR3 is TGCGCCAGCAGCTTGGGGAATTCTTACAGCACAGATACGCAGTATTTT. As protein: CASSLGNSYSTDTQYF.

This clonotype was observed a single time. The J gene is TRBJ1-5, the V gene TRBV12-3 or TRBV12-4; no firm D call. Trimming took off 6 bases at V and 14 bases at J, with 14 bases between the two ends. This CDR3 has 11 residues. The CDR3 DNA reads TGTGCCAGCAGAGCGGCAGGCCCCGAGCATTTT. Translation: CASRAAGPEHF.

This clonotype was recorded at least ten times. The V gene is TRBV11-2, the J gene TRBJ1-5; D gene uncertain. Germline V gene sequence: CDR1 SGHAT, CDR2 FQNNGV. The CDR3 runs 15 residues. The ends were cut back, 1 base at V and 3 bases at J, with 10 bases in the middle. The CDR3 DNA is TGTGCCAGCAGCTTAGCGGCAGAATACAATCAGCCCCAGCATTTT. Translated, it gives CASSLAAEYNQPQHF. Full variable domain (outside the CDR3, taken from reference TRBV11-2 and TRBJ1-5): EAGVAQSPRYKIIEKRQSVAFWCNPISGHATLYWYQQILGQGPKLLIQFQNNGVVDDSQLPKDRFSAERLKGVDSTLKIQPAKLEDSAVYLCASSLAAEYNQPQHFGDGTRLSIL.

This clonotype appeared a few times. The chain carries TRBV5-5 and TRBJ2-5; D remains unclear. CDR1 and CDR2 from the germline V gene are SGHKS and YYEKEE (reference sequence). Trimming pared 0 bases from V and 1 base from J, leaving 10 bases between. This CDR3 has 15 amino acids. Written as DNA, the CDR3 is TGTGCCAGCAGCTTGGGCCAGATGCTCCAAGAGACCCAGTACTTC. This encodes CASSLGQMLQETQYF.

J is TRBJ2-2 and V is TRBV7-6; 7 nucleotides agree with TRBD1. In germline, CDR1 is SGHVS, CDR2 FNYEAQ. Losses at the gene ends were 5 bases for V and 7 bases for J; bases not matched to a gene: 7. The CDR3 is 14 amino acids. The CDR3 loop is CASSRQGHGGELFF. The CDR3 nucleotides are TGTGCCAGCAGCCGACAGGGTCACGGCGGGGAGCTGTTTTTT.

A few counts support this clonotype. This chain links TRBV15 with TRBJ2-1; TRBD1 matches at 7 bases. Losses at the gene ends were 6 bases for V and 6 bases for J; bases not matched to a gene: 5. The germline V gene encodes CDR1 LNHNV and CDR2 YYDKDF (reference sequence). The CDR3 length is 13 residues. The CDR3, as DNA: TGTGCCACCAGGACAGGGCTTGGCAATGAGCAGTTCTTC. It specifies CATRTGLGNEQFF.

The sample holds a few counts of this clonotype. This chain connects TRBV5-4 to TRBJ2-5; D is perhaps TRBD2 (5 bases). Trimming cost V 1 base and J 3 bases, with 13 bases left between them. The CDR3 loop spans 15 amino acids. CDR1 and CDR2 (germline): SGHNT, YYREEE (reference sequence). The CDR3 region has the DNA TGTGCCAGCAGCTTGAGGGCAGACGGGGAAGAGACCCAGTACTTC. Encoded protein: CASSLRADGEETQYF. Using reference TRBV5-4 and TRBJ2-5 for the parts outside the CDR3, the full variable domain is ETGVTQSPTHLIKTRGQQVTLRCSSQSGHNTVSWYQQALGQGPQFIFQYYREEENGRGNFPPRFSGLQFPNYSSELNVNALELDDSALYLCASSLRADGEETQYFGPGTRLLVL.

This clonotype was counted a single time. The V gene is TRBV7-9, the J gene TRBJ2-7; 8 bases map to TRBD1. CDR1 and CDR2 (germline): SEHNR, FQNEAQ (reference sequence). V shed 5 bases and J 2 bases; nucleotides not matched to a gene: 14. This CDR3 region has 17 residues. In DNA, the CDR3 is TGTGCCAGCAGCCCCCCAACAGACAGGGGAGTCCCCTACGAGCAGTACTTC. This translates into CASSPPTDRGVPYEQYF.

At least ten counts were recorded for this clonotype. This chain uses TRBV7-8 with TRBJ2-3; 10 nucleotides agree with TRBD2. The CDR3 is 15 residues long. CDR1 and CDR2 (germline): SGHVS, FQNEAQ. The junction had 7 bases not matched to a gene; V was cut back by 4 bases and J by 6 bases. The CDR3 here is CASSSERGGRDTQYF. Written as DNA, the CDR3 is TGTGCCAGCAGCTCCGAGCGGGGGGGCCGGGATACGCAGTATTTT.

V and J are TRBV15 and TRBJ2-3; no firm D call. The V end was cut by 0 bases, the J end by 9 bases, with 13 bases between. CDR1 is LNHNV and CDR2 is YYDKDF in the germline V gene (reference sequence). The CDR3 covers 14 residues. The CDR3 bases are TGTGCCACCAGCAGAGATATAGTAGTAGACACGCAGTATTTT. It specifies CATSRDIVVDTQYF.

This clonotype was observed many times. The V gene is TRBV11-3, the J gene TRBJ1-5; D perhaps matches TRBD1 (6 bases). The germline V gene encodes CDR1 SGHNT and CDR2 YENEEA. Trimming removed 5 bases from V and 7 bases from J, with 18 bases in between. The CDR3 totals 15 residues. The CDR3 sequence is CASSLSPGALQPQHF. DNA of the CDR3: TGTGCCAGCAGCCTTAGCCCGGGGGCACTGCAGCCCCAGCATTTT.

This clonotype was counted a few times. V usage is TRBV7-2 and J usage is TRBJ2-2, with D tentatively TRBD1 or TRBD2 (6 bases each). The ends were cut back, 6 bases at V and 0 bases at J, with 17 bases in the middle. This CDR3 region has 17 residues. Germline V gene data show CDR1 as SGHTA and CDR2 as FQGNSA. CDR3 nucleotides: TGTGCCAGCAGACGGGGGCCAGCCATAGCGAACACCGGGGAGCTGTTTTTT. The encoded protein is CASRRGPAIANTGELFF.

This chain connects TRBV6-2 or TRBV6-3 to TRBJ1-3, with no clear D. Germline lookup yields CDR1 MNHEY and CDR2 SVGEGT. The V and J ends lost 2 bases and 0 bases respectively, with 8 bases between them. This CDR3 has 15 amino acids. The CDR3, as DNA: TGTGCCAGCAGTTACGGAATTGTCTCTGGAAACACCATATATTTT. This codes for CASSYGIVSGNTIYF.

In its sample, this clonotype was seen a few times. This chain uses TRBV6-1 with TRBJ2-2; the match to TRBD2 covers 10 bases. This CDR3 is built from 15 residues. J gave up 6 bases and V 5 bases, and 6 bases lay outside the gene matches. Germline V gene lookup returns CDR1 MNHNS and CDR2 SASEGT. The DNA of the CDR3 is TGTGCCAGCAGTTCGCCCGGGACTAGCGCCGGGGAGCTGTTTTTT. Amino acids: CASSSPGTSAGELFF.

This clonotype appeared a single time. CDR3 sequence reads: CSASPRTVATNEKLFF. The CDR3 DNA reads as TGCAGTGCCAGCCCAAGGACAGTTGCAACTAATGAAAAACTGTTTTTT. The V and J genes are TRBV20-1 and TRBJ1-4; possible D gene TRBD1, 6 bases. V was cut by 6 bases and J by 0 bases, with 17 bases left in between. Germline lookup yields CDR1 DFQATT and CDR2 SNEGSKA (reference sequence). The CDR3 consists of 16 residues.

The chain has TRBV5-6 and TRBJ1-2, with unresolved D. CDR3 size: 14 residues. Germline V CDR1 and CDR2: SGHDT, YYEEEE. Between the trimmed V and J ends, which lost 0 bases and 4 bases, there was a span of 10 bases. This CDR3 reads CASSLAGSAYGYTF. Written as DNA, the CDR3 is TGTGCCAGCAGCTTGGCGGGGTCAGCCTATGGCTACACCTTC.

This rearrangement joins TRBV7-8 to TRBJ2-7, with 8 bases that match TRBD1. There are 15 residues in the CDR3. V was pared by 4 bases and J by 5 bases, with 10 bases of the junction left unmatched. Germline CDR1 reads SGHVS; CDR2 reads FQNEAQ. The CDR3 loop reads CASSSVDRARNEQYF. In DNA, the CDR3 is TGTGCCAGCAGCTCAGTGGACAGGGCACGGAACGAGCAGTACTTC.